The clone carrying this T cell receptor (beta chain) was seen only a few times. Distinct nucleotide sequences in the sample also encode this CDR3. This entry is derived from a study of blood T cell repertoires in COVID-19. Study-level background: Both acute and convalescent COVID-19 samples were obtained from the United States, Italy and Spain.

CDR3 size: 12 residues. V was cut by 0 bases and J by 5 bases, with 6 bases left in between. In germline, CDR1 is SGHRS, CDR2 YFSETQ. In the authors' methods: Reference gene primer amplification yielded estimated nucleated cell counts. Produced via immunoSEQ multiplex PCR; TCRdb's table is partial and in-frame only. The V and J calls and clone size come from that table; D and trimming were worked out from the DNA. The sample has some 240,000 clones; 84% are singletons. The receptor was isolated from a woman in her 40s who had recovered from COVID-19. Source material: peripheral blood. The chain links TRBV5-1 to TRBJ2-7; D is perhaps TRBD1 (5 bases). The CDR3 spells CASSLAGNEQYF. The DNA of the CDR3 is TGCGCCAGCAGCTTGGCAGGGAACGAGCAGTACTTC.